What follows are 32 T cell receptor beta chains derived from one specimen sequenced in a study of T cell responses to AZD1222 COVID-19 vaccine. TCRdb's copy holds only in-frame clones and misses some; the assay was immunoSEQ multiplex PCR. Here the sample spans about 120,000 clones, approximately 88% being singletons. The sample in question was peripheral blood, obtained on day 0 of AZD1222 vaccination. These receptors were obtained from an adult in good health.

The V gene is TRBV3-1 (or the pseudogene TRBV3-2), the J gene TRBJ2-2; the match to TRBD2 covers 11 bases. The germline V gene has CDR1 LGHDT and CDR2 YNNKEL (reference sequence). The CDR3 is 16 amino acids. J lost 4 bases, V lost 3 bases, and 4 bases had no gene match. The CDR3: CASSQASGGTTGELFF. In DNA, the CDR3 is TGTGCCAGCAGCCAGGCTAGCGGGGGGACCACCGGGGAGCTGTTTTTT.

The chain carries TRBV13 and TRBJ1-1; a weak D match, TRBD1 (5 bases). The length of the CDR3 is 14 residues. Germline V gene lookup returns CDR1 PRHDT and CDR2 FYEKMQ (reference sequence). Between the trimmed V and J ends, which lost 0 bases and 4 bases, there was a span of 9 bases. Here the CDR3 reads CASSLGRDGTEAFF. In nucleotides, the CDR3 is TGTGCCAGCAGCTTAGGCCGGGACGGCACTGAAGCTTTCTTT.

The genes are TRBV5-1 and TRBJ2-5, with TRBD1 identical over 9 bases. The CDR3 sequence is 15 residues long. With 3 bases clipped from V and 2 bases from J, the junction kept 5 bases outside the gene matches. CDR1 and CDR2 (germline): SGHRS, YFSETQ. CDR3 amino acids: CASSSDGTGQETQYF. In DNA form, the CDR3 reads TGCGCCAGCAGCTCGGACGGGACAGGGCAAGAGACCCAGTACTTC.

The V call is TRBV5-4, the J call TRBJ1-1; no clear D. In germline, CDR1 is SGHNT, CDR2 YYREEE (reference sequence). Trimming cost V 4 bases and J 3 bases, with 16 bases left between them. There are 15 residues in the CDR3. The CDR3 DNA follows: TGTGCCAGCAGCCCATTCCGAAGTGGGGACACTGAAGCTTTCTTT. Encoded protein: CASSPFRSGDTEAFF. The full variable domain, rest sourced from reference TRBV5-4 and TRBJ1-1, is ETGVTQSPTHLIKTRGQQVTLRCSSQSGHNTVSWYQQALGQGPQFIFQYYREEENGRGNFPPRFSGLQFPNYSSELNVNALELDDSALYLCASSPFRSGDTEAFFGQGTRLTVV.

In DNA, the CDR3 is TGTGCCAGCAGTATCTCAGGGGTATACAATGAGCAGTTCTTC. As protein: CASSISGVYNEQFF. The chain links TRBV27 to TRBJ2-1, with D maybe TRBD1 (6 bases). Germline-derived CDR1 and CDR2 are MNHEY and SMNVEV (reference sequence). Trimming pared 5 bases from V and 4 bases from J, leaving 12 bases between. The length of the CDR3 is 14 residues.

The chain recombines TRBV4-2 with TRBJ1-5; maybe TRBD1 (6 bases). The germline CDR1 and CDR2 sequences are LGHNA and YNFKEQ. This CDR3 contains 15 residues. Between the trimmed V and J ends, which lost 0 bases and 7 bases, there was a span of 13 bases. The CDR3 coding sequence is TGTGCCAGCAGCCAAGAGGGGGGCGCAAGGCAGCCCCAGCATTTT. It is translated as CASSQEGGARQPQHF.

The rearrangement uses TRBV4-2 and TRBJ1-6; TRBD1 matches 8 bases. Losses at the gene ends were 3 bases for V and 4 bases for J; bases not matched to a gene: 11. Germline values: CDR1 LGHNA, CDR2 YNFKEQ. The CDR3 covers 18 residues. This CDR3 reads CASSHEEPDRGYNSPLHF. CDR3 coding DNA: TGTGCCAGCAGCCATGAAGAGCCCGACAGGGGTTATAATTCACCCCTCCACTTT.

This sequence joins TRBV19 and TRBJ1-1, with a weak D call TRBD1 (6 bases). CDR3 size: 13 residues. CDR1 and CDR2 (germline): LNHDA, SQIVND (reference sequence). V was trimmed by 4 bases and J by 5 bases, leaving 11 bases between them. The CDR3 coding sequence is TGTGCCAGTAGTAGCGGACAGAAAACTGAAGCTTTCTTT. This gives the protein CASSSGQKTEAFF.

In this sample, this clone turned up once. The chain has TRBV6-5 and TRBJ2-5, with D possibly TRBD1 on 6 matching bases. The germline V gene encodes CDR1 MNHEY and CDR2 SVGAGI. The CDR3 loop spans 15 amino acids. V gave up 2 bases and J gave up 4 bases, with 14 bases separating them. The CDR3 protein is CASSYGTKMAETQYF. CDR3 coding DNA: TGTGCCAGCAGTTACGGGACAAAAATGGCAGAGACCCAGTACTTC.

The genes are TRBV10-3 and TRBJ1-6; D is ambiguous. V gave up 3 bases and J gave up 5 bases, with 11 bases separating them. The CDR3 totals 15 residues. CDR1 ENHRY and CDR2 SYGVKD come from the germline V gene. The DNA of the CDR3 is TGTGCCATCAGTGACCGGGCAATCGATAATTCACCCCTCCACTTT. Residues: CAISDRAIDNSPLHF.

This chain connects TRBV4-3 to TRBJ1-3; 7 nucleotides align to TRBD1. Germline CDR1 and CDR2: LGHNA and YSLEER. The CDR3 contains 15 residues. The V gene end was trimmed by 0 bases and the J gene end by 2 bases; junction bases not matched to a gene: 1. DNA of the CDR3: TGCGCCAGCAGCCAAGAAACAGGGGCTGGAAACACCATATATTTT. It encodes CASSQETGAGNTIYF.

CDR3 sequence reads: CASSTPPNTEAFF. Written as DNA, the CDR3 is TGCGCCAGCAGCACCCCACCGAACACTGAAGCTTTCTTT. The V call is TRBV5-1, the J call TRBJ1-1, with D unclear. Germline V lookup: CDR1 SGHRS, CDR2 YFSETQ. The CDR3 is 13 residues long. The V gene lost 4 bases and the J gene lost 1 base, with 8 bases spanning the gap.

This chain connects TRBV7-3 to TRBJ1-1; D not certain. This CDR3 has 15 amino acids. Trimming stripped 5 bases from V and 11 bases from J, with 24 bases between. The germline CDR1 and CDR2 sequences are SGHTA and FQGTGA. The CDR3 DNA reads as TGTGCCAGCAGCGAGCTACCGGTGGCTCGCGAGATCGCTTTCTTT. Encoded protein: CASSELPVAREIAFF.

The J gene is TRBJ2-3, the V gene TRBV7-7; TRBD2 aligns across 9 bases. This CDR3 comprises 17 residues. V was clipped by 1 base and J by 1 base; unmatched bases: 6. Germline assignment: CDR1 SSHAT and CDR2 FNYEAQ (reference sequence). CDR3 sequence (DNA): TGTGCCAGCAGCTTAGGAGTTAGCGGGGGAGGCACAGATACGCAGTATTTT. Translated: CASSLGVSGGGTDTQYF.

In its sample, this clone was seen a few times. The gene calls are TRBV9 and TRBJ1-1; D gene unclear. The germline gives CDR1 SGDLS, CDR2 YYNGEE. The V end lost 8 bases, the J end lost 0 bases, and 11 bases lay between the germline ends. The CDR3 runs 13 residues. This CDR3 reads CASGNGMNTEAFF. CDR3 nucleotides: TGTGCCAGTGGTAACGGCATGAACACTGAAGCTTTCTTT.

The V and J genes are TRBV4-3 and TRBJ2-2; D is uncertain. Looked up from germline, CDR1 is LGHNA and CDR2 is YSLEER. V was trimmed by 0 bases and J by 4 bases, leaving 12 bases between them. This CDR3 comprises 16 residues. The CDR3 DNA sequence: TGCGCCAGCAGCCAAGAAATTCATTCCCCCACCGGGGAGCTGTTTTTT. This gives the protein CASSQEIHSPTGELFF.

The V call is TRBV10-3, the J call TRBJ1-4; 9 nucleotides align to TRBD1. Germline CDR1 and CDR2: ENHRY and SYGVKD. J gave up 1 base and V 6 bases, and 3 bases lay outside the gene matches. This CDR3 spans 15 amino acids. The CDR3 DNA follows: TGTGCCATCAGATCGGGACAGGGAACTAATGAAAAACTGTTTTTT. This encodes CAIRSGQGTNEKLFF.

This clone was counted between two and nine times. The chain uses TRBV2 and TRBJ2-7; TRBD2 matches at 7 bases. V was clipped by 4 bases and J by 3 bases; unmatched bases: 6. The germline CDR1 and CDR2 sequences are SNHLY and FYNNEI. CDR3 length: 14 residues. The CDR3 region is CASSGDYSSYEQYF. CDR3 DNA: TGTGCCAGCAGTGGGGACTACTCGAGCTACGAGCAGTACTTC.

The CDR3 DNA follows: TGTGCCAGCAGTGACGGCGGGAGGAGAGATACGCAGTATTTT. Protein product: CASSDGGRRDTQYF. V usage is TRBV6-4 and J usage is TRBJ2-3, with 8 bases aligning to TRBD2. Germline trimming cut 2 bases from V and 5 bases from J; bases unmatched to any gene: 3. Germline V gives CDR1 MRHNA, CDR2 SNTAGT. This CDR3 comprises 14 residues.

This chain joins TRBV5-1 and TRBJ2-7, with D perhaps TRBD1 (5 bases). There are 15 residues in the CDR3. The germline V gene has CDR1 SGHRS and CDR2 YFSETQ. V lost 0 bases and J 4 bases, leaving 14 bases between the germline ends. The CDR3 reads CASSLEADSGYEQYF. CDR3 sequence (DNA): TGCGCCAGCAGCTTGGAGGCAGACAGTGGGTACGAGCAGTACTTC. The full variable domain, in which reference TRBV5-1 and TRBJ2-7 provide the parts outside the CDR3, is KAGVTQTPRYLIKTRGQQVTLSCSPISGHRSVSWYQQTPGQGLQFLFEYFSETQRNKGNFPGRFSGRQFSNSRSEMNVSTLELGDSALYLCASSLEADSGYEQYFGPGTRLTVT.

In its sample, this clone was seen many times. This chain joins TRBV21-1 and TRBJ1-6; the table's D gene call, TRBD1, was not cross checked with the DNA. TRBV21-1 is a documented pseudogene. This CDR3 contains 17 residues. The CDR3 spells CASSMCEPDRGNSPLHF. The DNA for the CDR3 is TGTGCCAGCAGCATGTGTGAACCGGACAGGGGGAATTCACCCCTCCACTTT.

The gene calls are TRBV12-5 and TRBJ1-2, with D maybe TRBD1 (5 bases). CDR3 size: 15 residues. CDR1 and CDR2 (germline): LGHNT, FRNRAP. V was cut by 1 base and J by 5 bases, with 14 bases left in between. In nucleotides, the CDR3 is TGTGCTAGTGGTTTGGCGGCCGGGACGGTTTATGGCTACACCTTC. Its protein product is CASGLAAGTVYGYTF.

To note about this clone: Its ends do not fully match the called genes, so a read error is possible. The CDR3 nucleotides read TGTGCCAGCCACGCGGGACAGGGGAACTATGACTACACCTTC. This gives the protein CASHAGQGNYDYTF. The chain carries TRBV6-5 and TRBJ1-2, with 10 bases matching TRBD1. The CDR3 runs to 14 residues. The V gene's germline CDR1 is MNHEY and CDR2 SVGAGI.

The chain joins TRBV29-1 to TRBJ1-3; D gene ambiguous. The germline V and J ends were trimmed by 7 bases and 3 bases, with 13 bases remaining between them. Per germline, CDR1 SQVTM and CDR2 ANQGSEA. This CDR3 is 13 amino acids long. Written as DNA, the CDR3 is TGCAGCGATTCGGGCGAGATTGGAAACACCATATATTTT. Its protein is CSDSGEIGNTIYF.

The chain carries TRBV10-2 and TRBJ1-3; D may be TRBD1 (6 bases). This CDR3 comprises 14 residues. Germline-derived CDR1 and CDR2 are WSHSY and SAAADI. V was cut by 8 bases and J by 2 bases, with 13 bases left in between. The CDR3 DNA is TGCGCCAGCCTAACAACAGGGACTGGAAACACCATATATTTT. Amino acids: CASLTTGTGNTIYF.

This clone has just a few counts. The V call is TRBV6-4, the J call TRBJ2-3; TRBD2 aligns across 13 bases. J lost 4 bases, V lost 3 bases, and 1 base had no gene match. The CDR3 length is 15 residues. Germline V gene sequence: CDR1 MRHNA, CDR2 SNTAGT. CDR3 loop: CASSDTSGGADTQYF. The CDR3 region has the DNA TGTGCCAGCAGTGATACTAGCGGGGGGGCAGATACGCAGTATTTT.

The V gene is TRBV5-1, the J gene TRBJ2-7, with D possibly TRBD1 on 6 matching bases. Trimming removed 0 bases from V and 0 bases from J, with 16 bases in between. This CDR3 is built from 17 residues. Germline values: CDR1 SGHRS, CDR2 YFSETQ. The CDR3: CASSLAKRTGHSYEQYF. In DNA, the CDR3 is TGCGCCAGCAGCTTGGCCAAGAGAACAGGGCACTCCTACGAGCAGTACTTC.

This clone came up once. The chain uses TRBV6-5 and TRBJ1-4; 9 positions agree with TRBD1. This CDR3 has 15 residues. Trimming took 5 bases from V and 7 from J; bases not matched to a gene: 8. Germline V gene lookup returns CDR1 MNHEY and CDR2 SVGAGI. The CDR3 protein is CASSRWTGESEKLFF. The CDR3 bases are TGTGCCAGCAGTAGATGGACAGGGGAGAGTGAAAAACTGTTTTTT.

The V and J genes are TRBV19 and TRBJ2-3; TRBD1 aligns across 7 bases. The CDR3 covers 15 residues. Per germline, CDR1 LNHDA and CDR2 SQIVND (reference sequence). The V gene end was trimmed by 5 bases and the J gene end by 0 bases; junction bases not matched to a gene: 5. In DNA form, the CDR3 reads TGTGCCAGTAGTCACCTACAGGGGAGCACAGATACGCAGTATTTT. This codes for CASSHLQGSTDTQYF.

This rearrangement joins TRBV15 to TRBJ1-5, with D unclear. In germline, CDR1 is LNHNV, CDR2 YYDKDF (reference sequence). The CDR3 loop spans 13 amino acids. Trimming shortened V by 0 bases and J by 4 bases, and 4 bases separated the two germline ends. The DNA for the CDR3 is TGTGCCACCAGCAGAGACCCAAATCAGCCCCAGCATTTT. The encoded protein is CATSRDPNQPQHF.

Written as DNA, the CDR3 is TGTGCCAGCAGTTTGTTTCCCGAGGGGACTGAAGCTTTCTTT. It codes for CASSLFPEGTEAFF. V gene TRBV6-2 or TRBV6-3 combines with J gene TRBJ1-1, with D possibly being TRBD1 (5 bases). The CDR3 totals 14 residues. The ends were cut back, 4 bases at V and 5 bases at J, with 14 bases in the middle. Germline lookup yields CDR1 MNHEY and CDR2 SVGEGT.

This clone was detected only a few times. The genes are TRBV19 and TRBJ1-5, with TRBD1 matching over 8 bases. In germline, CDR1 is LNHDA, CDR2 SQIVND (reference sequence). This CDR3 has 15 residues. V lost 4 bases and J lost 1; bases outside the gene matches: 3. The CDR3 here is CASSKGQASNQPQHF. For the CDR3, the DNA is TGTGCCAGTAGTAAGGGACAGGCGAGCAATCAGCCCCAGCATTTT.